This T cell receptor beta chain was documented in a study of T-cell memory formation after mild COVID-19. Study outcomes and limitations: Detection of some responders pre-infection suggested pre-existing cross-reactive memory T cells participated.

This clonotype occurred many times. Its antigen remains unidentified. TCR alpha and TCR beta cDNA libraries carrying sample barcodes and UMIs came from 5'RACE with constant-segment primers. Via MiXCR, TCRdb re-called the 5' RACE reads, giving one row per CDR3 protein. The sample yields roughly 170,000 distinct CDR3 sequences, around a sixth seen once. Sequenced sample: PBMCs or a T cell subset sorted from them (not recorded which). The TCR comes from a man between 18 and 35 years old who had mild COVID-19 (a few samples of this study predate the infection). Cell type and time point are not known.

The CDR3: CASSQSSGANVLTF. The CDR3 nucleotides read TGCGCCAGCAGTCAAAGCTCTGGGGCCAACGTCCTGACTTTC. The J gene is TRBJ2-6, the V gene TRBV5-1; D uncertain. CDR1 and CDR2 from the germline V gene are SGHRS and YFSETQ. V lost 5 bases, J lost 0 bases, and 6 bases lay in between. The CDR3 totals 14 residues.